This TCR beta chain derives from a study of prognosis after radiotherapy for stage I lung cancer. Two-round multiplex PCR amplified TCR beta CDR3 from genomic DNA. Primers targeting each individual TRBV and TRBJ gene were applied in first-round PCR. From the multiplex PCR reads, TCRdb called clonotypes with MiXCR, one entry per CDR3 protein. The table has over 45,000 distinct CDR3 sequences, 26% seen once. CDR3 length equals 14 residues. Germline CDR1 MNHEY, CDR2 SVGEGT. V dropped 5 bases and J dropped 3 bases, with 10 bases sitting between them. For this clonotype: This probably arose from a read error, given a far larger clone one base away.

The chain couples TRBV6-2 or TRBV6-3 to TRBJ1-4; D gene ambiguous. Specimen: PBMCs, collected before or after stereotactic body radiation therapy (not recorded which). The TCR originated in a donor over 45 with non-small cell lung cancer. The CDR3 is CASSPRTPNEKLFF. CDR3 coding DNA: TGTGCCAGCAGTCCTCGGACTCCTAATGAAAAACTGTTTTTT.